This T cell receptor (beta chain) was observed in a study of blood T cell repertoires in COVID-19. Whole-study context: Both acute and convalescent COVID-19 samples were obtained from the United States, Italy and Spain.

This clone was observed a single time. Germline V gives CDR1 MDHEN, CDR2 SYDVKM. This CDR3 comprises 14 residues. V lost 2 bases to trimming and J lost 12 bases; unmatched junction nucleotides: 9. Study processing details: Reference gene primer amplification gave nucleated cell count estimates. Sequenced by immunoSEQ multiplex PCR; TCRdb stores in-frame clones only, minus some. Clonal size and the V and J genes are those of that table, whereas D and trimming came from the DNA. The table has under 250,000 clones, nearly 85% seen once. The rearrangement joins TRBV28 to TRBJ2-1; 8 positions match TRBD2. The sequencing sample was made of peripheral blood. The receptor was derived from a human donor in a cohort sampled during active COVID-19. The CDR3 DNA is TGTGCCAGCAGTTTAAGGGTCCCCGGGGGGGGGCAGTTCTTC. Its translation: CASSLRVPGGGQFF.